Shown below are 20 T cell receptor beta chains from a single sample sequenced in a study of T cell clones after liver transplantation. Using immunoSEQ multiplex PCR, the repertoire was profiled, and TCRdb retains in-frame clones only, with some absent. The sample holds approximately 100,000 clones, under 90% seen once. The source was CD4+ T cells from blood, collected approximately 50 months after liver transplant. The receptors derive from a human patient who received a liver transplant. The T cells may come from the graft donor.

This clone was seen a single time. V and J are TRBV19 and TRBJ1-5; TRBD1 is a possible D gene (5 bases). Germline loops: CDR1 LNHDA, CDR2 SQIVND (reference sequence). Trimming stripped 8 bases from V and 4 bases from J, with 18 bases between. The CDR3 length is 15 residues. CDR3 amino acids: CASGRDDSRNQPQHF. The CDR3 DNA reads TGTGCCAGTGGGAGGGACGACAGCCGTAATCAGCCCCAGCATTTT.

The rearrangement links TRBV19 to TRBJ1-5, with unresolved D. V lost 6 bases, J lost 0 bases, and 12 bases lay in between. Germline V gene data show CDR1 as LNHDA and CDR2 as SQIVND (reference sequence). This CDR3 has 15 residues. The CDR3 region is CASSARQYSNQPQHF. The DNA for the CDR3 is TGTGCCAGTAGCGCCCGACAATATAGCAATCAGCCCCAGCATTTT.

V usage is TRBV18 and J usage is TRBJ2-3; 9 positions agree with TRBD2. The CDR3 runs 15 residues. The germline V gene encodes CDR1 KGHSH and CDR2 LQKENI. The V and J ends lost 1 base and 2 bases, in that order; junction bases with no gene match: 1. CDR3 nucleotides: TGTGCCAGCTCACCACAGCGGGGGGACACAGATACGCAGTATTTT. It translates to CASSPQRGDTDTQYF. Full variable domain (missing parts from reference TRBV18 and TRBJ2-3): NAGVMQNPRHLVRRRGQEARLRCSPMKGHSHVYWYRQLPEEGLKFMVYLQKENIIDESGMPKERFSAEFPKEGPSILRIQQVVRGDSAAYFCASSPQRGDTDTQYFGPGTRLTVL.

CDR3 protein: CASSPQSGGDYNEQFF. For the CDR3, the DNA is TGTGCCAGCTCACCACAAAGCGGAGGGGACTACAATGAGCAGTTCTTC. The chain links TRBV18 to TRBJ2-1; a possible D gene is TRBD2 (6 bases). This CDR3 is 16 amino acids long. Trimming took 1 base from V and 3 from J, leaving 13 bases between them. The germline CDR1 and CDR2 sequences are KGHSH and LQKENI.

The genes are TRBV4-3 and TRBJ1-6, with 7 bases fitting TRBD1. Germline values: CDR1 LGHNA, CDR2 YSLEER. V was pared by 2 bases and J by 6 bases, with 4 bases of the junction left unmatched. The length of the CDR3 is 15 residues. In DNA form, the CDR3 reads TGCGCCAGCAGCCAACTGGGACAGCTTAATTCACCCCTCCACTTT. This translates into CASSQLGQLNSPLHF.

The CDR3 sequence: CASRKGRTVNNEKLFF. The CDR3 DNA is TGTGCCAGCAGGAAGGGGAGGACAGTAAATAATGAAAAACTGTTTTTT. The chain combines TRBV2 with TRBJ1-4; TRBD1 might be the D (6 bases). Germline V gene sequence: CDR1 SNHLY, CDR2 FYNNEI. Trimming stripped 6 bases from V and 4 bases from J, with 18 bases between. This CDR3 has 16 residues.

The V and J genes are TRBV11-3 and TRBJ2-5, with TRBD1 identical over 8 bases. After removal of 3 bases from V and 9 bases from J, the junction contained 6 bases not matched to a gene. The length of the CDR3 is 13 residues. Germline CDR1 and CDR2: SGHNT and YENEEA. The CDR3 DNA follows: TGTGCCAGCAGCTTTAGGACAGGGCAGGCCCAGTACTTC. It translates to CASSFRTGQAQYF.

The V gene is TRBV27, the J gene TRBJ2-1; 12 bases are shared with TRBD2. Germline V gives CDR1 MNHEY, CDR2 SMNVEV (reference sequence). The trim removed 7 bases at V and 8 bases at J, leaving 9 bases unmatched. The CDR3 is 15 residues long. The CDR3 DNA is TGTGCCAGCACCCAGATAGGACTAGCGGGACATGAGCAGTTCTTC. Translating gives CASTQIGLAGHEQFF.

This sequence joins TRBV19 and TRBJ1-6; 8 bases map to TRBD1. This CDR3 has 16 residues. The germline gives CDR1 LNHDA, CDR2 SQIVND (reference sequence). After removal of 4 bases from V and 6 bases from J, the junction contained 8 bases not matched to a gene. The CDR3 coding sequence is TGTGCCAGTAGTACCACCGGGACAGGCGGTAATTCACCCCTCCACTTT. Translating it yields CASSTTGTGGNSPLHF.

The V call is TRBV7-8, the J call TRBJ1-3; 7 bases line up with TRBD1. V lost 1 base to trimming and J lost 2 bases; unmatched junction nucleotides: 5. Per germline, CDR1 SGHVS and CDR2 FQNEAQ. The CDR3 sequence is 16 residues long. Here the CDR3 reads CASSLGQGGPGNTIYF. CDR3 nucleotide sequence: TGTGCCAGCAGCTTAGGGCAGGGGGGGCCTGGAAACACCATATATTTT.

The V gene is TRBV5-1, the J gene TRBJ2-3; D might be TRBD1 (5 bases). The V and J ends lost 4 bases and 0 bases respectively, with 15 bases between them. Germline-derived CDR1 and CDR2 are SGHRS and YFSETQ. CDR3 length: 16 amino acids. This chain's CDR3 is CASSPNTGASTDTQYF. The CDR3, as DNA: TGCGCCAGCAGCCCTAACACAGGCGCGAGCACAGATACGCAGTATTTT.

The chain is built from TRBV9 and TRBJ1-1; the match to TRBD1 covers 8 bases. The CDR3 totals 16 residues. Germline-derived CDR1 and CDR2 are SGDLS and YYNGEE. V lost 3 bases, J lost 5 bases, and 12 bases stayed unmatched. This CDR3 is CASSEKDRGGLTEAFF. CDR3 nucleotides: TGTGCCAGCAGCGAAAAAGACAGGGGAGGCCTTACTGAAGCTTTCTTT.

CDR3 sequence reads: CATQGTGNTEAFF. The CDR3 DNA follows: TGTGCCACCCAAGGGACAGGGAACACTGAAGCTTTCTTT. This chain joins TRBV25-1 and TRBJ1-1; 8 bases fit TRBD1. This CDR3 region has 13 residues. The germline V gene has CDR1 MGHDK and CDR2 SYGVNS. J was trimmed by 1 base and V by 10 bases; bases with no gene match: 5.

This chain joins TRBV7-2 and TRBJ1-6; D gene ambiguous. The CDR3 sequence is 13 residues long. CDR1 and CDR2 from the germline V gene are SGHTA and FQGNSA. The V end lost 2 bases, the J end lost 6 bases, and 5 bases lay between the germline ends. The CDR3 sequence: CASSLWGNSPLHF. CDR3 bases: TGTGCCAGCAGCTTATGGGGTAATTCACCCCTCCACTTT.

The V gene is TRBV7-2, the J gene TRBJ2-1; TRBD2 matches 13 bases. From germline, CDR1 is SGHTA and CDR2 FQGNSA. V lost 7 bases and J lost 7; bases outside the gene matches: 1. This CDR3 has 13 residues. The CDR3 nucleotides are TGTGCCAGCAAACTAGCGGGAGGGAATGAGCAGTTCTTC. Translating gives CASKLAGGNEQFF. Full variable domain (outside the CDR3, taken from reference TRBV7-2 and TRBJ2-1): GAGVSQSPSNKVTEKGKDVELRCDPISGHTALYWYRQSLGQGLEFLIYFQGNSAPDKSGLPSDRFSAERTGGSVSTLTIQRTQQEDSAVYLCASKLAGGNEQFFGPGTRLTVL.

The chain uses TRBV15 and TRBJ2-5; D unclear. The ends were cut back, 1 base at V and 0 bases at J, with 9 bases in the middle. Germline-derived CDR1 and CDR2 are LNHNV and YYDKDF (reference sequence). CDR3 length equals 15 residues. The CDR3 region has the DNA TGTGCCACCAGCAGAGGGGCAGGAAACCAAGAGACCCAGTACTTC. Translating gives CATSRGAGNQETQYF.

The chain couples TRBV7-6 to TRBJ2-7, with TRBD2 matching over 9 bases. V gave up 2 bases and J gave up 6 bases; unmatched junction bases: 8. The CDR3 loop spans 15 amino acids. Germline CDR1 SGHVS, CDR2 FNYEAQ. In DNA, the CDR3 is TGTGCCAGCAGCTTATATGCGGGGGGGCCGAGCGAGCAGTACTTC. Protein product: CASSLYAGGPSEQYF.

The chain couples TRBV6-1 to TRBJ2-1; the D gene is possibly TRBD1 (5 bases). Germline CDR1 is MNHNS and CDR2 is SASEGT. Trimming took off 2 bases at V and 10 bases at J, with 18 bases between the two ends. The CDR3 runs 15 residues. The CDR3 DNA follows: TGTGCCAGCAGTGAAAAAAGGGGATTTTCTGGCGAGCAGTTCTTC. This codes for CASSEKRGFSGEQFF.

The gene calls are TRBV19 and TRBJ2-2, with D hard to call. The CDR3 consists of 15 residues. The V end lost 1 base, the J end lost 1 base, and 7 bases lay between the germline ends. Germline V CDR1 and CDR2: LNHDA, SQIVND (reference sequence). The CDR3 region has the DNA TGTGCCAGTAGTATAGTCCGGCAGAACACCGGGGAGCTGTTTTTT. Its translation is CASSIVRQNTGELFF.

The chain links TRBV5-6 to TRBJ1-2; the D gene is possibly TRBD1 (5 bases). CDR1 and CDR2 (germline): SGHDT, YYEEEE. This CDR3 has 11 amino acids. The ends were cut back, 5 bases at V and 4 bases at J, with 6 bases in the middle. Here the CDR3 DNA reads TGTGCCAGCAGTCAGGGCTATGGCTACACCTTC. Its translation: CASSQGYGYTF.